This TCR beta chain was obtained from a study of blood T cell repertoires in COVID-19. Germline lookup yields CDR1 SGHNT and CDR2 YYREEE (reference sequence). V was cut by 0 bases and J by 5 bases, with 3 bases left in between. There are 12 residues in the CDR3. The assay was immunoSEQ multiplex PCR, and TCRdb's table has in-frame clones only and misses some. In the table there are about 370,000 clones, approximately 92% of which are singletons. This clonotype was obtained from a man between 18 and 29 years old who had recovered from COVID-19. Sequenced material: PBMCs or T cells enriched from blood (not recorded which). This chain joins TRBV5-4 and TRBJ2-1; no firm D call. DNA of the CDR3: TGTGCCAGCAGCTTGGTCAACAATGAGCAGTTCTTC. The encoded protein is CASSLVNNEQFF.